The next 6 T cell receptor beta chains were all read from a single sample in a study of cytomegalovirus exposure and HLA in healthy donors. Here immunoSEQ multiplex PCR was the method, and the copy in TCRdb shows in-frame clones only, minus some. The profile shows about 150,000 clones, 86% of them singletons. The sample was PBMCs. The receptors were gathered from a man aged 18 to 29 in good health and CMV-seropositive.

V usage is TRBV30 and J usage is TRBJ2-7, with 13 positions matching TRBD2. The germline V gene has CDR1 GTSNPN and CDR2 SVGIG (reference sequence). CDR3 length: 15 amino acids. Trimming cost V 5 bases and J 5 bases; bases outside gene matches: 9. In DNA, the CDR3 is TGTGCCTGGGGAGGACTAGCGGGAGTCTCGCACGAGCAGTACTTC. Residues: CAWGGLAGVSHEQYF.

In this sample, this clone turned up once. The chain joins TRBV9 to TRBJ1-5; maybe TRBD1 (5 bases). Germline loops: CDR1 SGDLS, CDR2 YYNGEE. The V end was cut by 3 bases, the J end by 7 bases, with 14 bases between. CDR3 size: 14 residues. DNA of the CDR3: TGTGCCAGCAGCGCAACAGGTCAGGTGCAGCCCCAGCATTTT. Protein product: CASSATGQVQPQHF.

This chain links TRBV6-6 with TRBJ1-5; 7 bases line up with TRBD1. V lost 4 bases, J lost 4 bases, and 7 bases stayed unmatched. Germline assignment: CDR1 MNHNY and CDR2 SVGAGI (reference sequence). The CDR3 length is 15 residues. CDR3 in DNA: TGTGCCAGCAGTTCCTCGGACAGGTTGAATCAGCCCCAGCATTTT. It yields the protein CASSSSDRLNQPQHF.

This sequence joins TRBV5-1 and TRBJ2-1, with 7 bases lining up with TRBD2. With 5 bases clipped from V and 7 bases from J, the junction kept 12 bases outside the gene matches. Germline lookup yields CDR1 SGHRS and CDR2 YFSETQ. The CDR3 runs to 15 residues. DNA of the CDR3: TGCGCCAGCAGTAACGTGGGAGGGCCAGCGAATGAGCAGTTCTTC. Amino acids: CASSNVGGPANEQFF.

This clone was seen more than once but under ten times. The chain combines TRBV7-8 with TRBJ1-1; no clear D gene. Germline CDR1 reads SGHVS; CDR2 reads FQNEAQ. The CDR3 totals 11 residues. Trimming shortened V by 5 bases and J by 2 bases, and 3 bases separated the two germline ends. CDR3 DNA sequence: TGTGCCAGCAGCCATAACACTGAAGCTTTCTTT. This encodes CASSHNTEAFF.

This clone was counted only a few times. The rearrangement joins TRBV19 to TRBJ2-7; the D gene is possibly TRBD1 (6 bases). Germline CDR1 LNHDA, CDR2 SQIVND (reference sequence). The CDR3 has 15 amino acids. Trimming stripped 4 bases from V and 2 bases from J, with 15 bases between. CDR3 coding DNA: TGTGCCAGTAGTAACCTCCAGGGGCCTGCCTACGAGCAGTACTTC. This translates into CASSNLQGPAYEQYF.